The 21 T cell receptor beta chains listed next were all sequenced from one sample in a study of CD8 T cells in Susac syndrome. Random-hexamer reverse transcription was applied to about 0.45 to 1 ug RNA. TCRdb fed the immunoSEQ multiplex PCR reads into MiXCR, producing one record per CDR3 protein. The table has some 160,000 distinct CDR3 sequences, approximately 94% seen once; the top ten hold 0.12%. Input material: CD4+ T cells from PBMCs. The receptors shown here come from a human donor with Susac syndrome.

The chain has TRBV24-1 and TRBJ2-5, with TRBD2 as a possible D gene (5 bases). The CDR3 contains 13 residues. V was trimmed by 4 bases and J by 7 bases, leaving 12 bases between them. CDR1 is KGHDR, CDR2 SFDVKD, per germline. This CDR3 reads CATSEGLPGTQYF. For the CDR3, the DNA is TGTGCCACCAGTGAAGGACTCCCTGGGACCCAGTACTTC.

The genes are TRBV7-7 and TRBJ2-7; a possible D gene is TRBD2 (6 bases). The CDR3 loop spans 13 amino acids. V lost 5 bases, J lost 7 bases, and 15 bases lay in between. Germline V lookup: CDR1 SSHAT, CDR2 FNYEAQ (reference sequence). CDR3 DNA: TGTGCCAGCAGCCGCTCGGTTGCGGGGGAGCAGTACTTC. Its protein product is CASSRSVAGEQYF.

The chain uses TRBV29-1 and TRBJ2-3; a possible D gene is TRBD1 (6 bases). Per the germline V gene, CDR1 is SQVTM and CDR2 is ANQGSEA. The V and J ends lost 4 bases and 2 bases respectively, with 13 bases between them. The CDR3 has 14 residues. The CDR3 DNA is TGCAGCGTTGCAGGGGACGGGGCCACAGATACGCAGTATTTT. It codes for CSVAGDGATDTQYF.

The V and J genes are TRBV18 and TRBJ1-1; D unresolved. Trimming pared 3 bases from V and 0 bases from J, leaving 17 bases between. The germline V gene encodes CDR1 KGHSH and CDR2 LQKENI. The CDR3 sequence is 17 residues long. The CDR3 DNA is TGTGCCAGCTCACCCGTCCTTATTGACACCATGAACACTGAAGCTTTCTTT. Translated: CASSPVLIDTMNTEAFF.

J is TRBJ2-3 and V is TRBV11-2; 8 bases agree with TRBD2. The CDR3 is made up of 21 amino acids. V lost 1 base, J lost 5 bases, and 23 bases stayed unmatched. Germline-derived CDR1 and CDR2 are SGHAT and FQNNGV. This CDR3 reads CASSLVGGAPGGAIQRDTQYF. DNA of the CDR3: TGTGCCAGCAGCTTAGTCGGCGGGGCCCCGGGGGGGGCAATTCAGCGAGATACGCAGTATTTT.

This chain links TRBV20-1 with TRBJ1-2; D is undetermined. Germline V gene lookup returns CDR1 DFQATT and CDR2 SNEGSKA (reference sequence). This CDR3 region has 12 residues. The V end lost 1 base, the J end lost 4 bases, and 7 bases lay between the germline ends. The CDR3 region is CSARAGSYGYTF. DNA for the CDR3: TGCAGTGCTAGAGCCGGAAGCTATGGCTACACCTTC.

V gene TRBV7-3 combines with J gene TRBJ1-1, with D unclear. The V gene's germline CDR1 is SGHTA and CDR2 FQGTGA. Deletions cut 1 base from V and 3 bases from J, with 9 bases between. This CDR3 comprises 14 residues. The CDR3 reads CASSLMAADTEAFF. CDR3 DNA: TGTGCCAGCAGCTTAATGGCAGCAGACACTGAAGCTTTCTTT.

The CDR3 nucleotides read TGTGCCTGGACCCGGGACAACTCTGGGGCCAACGTCCTGACTTTC. Protein sequence: CAWTRDNSGANVLTF. The chain links TRBV30 to TRBJ2-6, with D maybe TRBD1 (6 bases). The CDR3 is made up of 15 amino acids. Germline CDR1 GTSNPN, CDR2 SVGIG (reference sequence). Trimming took 4 bases from V and 0 from J, leaving 10 bases between them.

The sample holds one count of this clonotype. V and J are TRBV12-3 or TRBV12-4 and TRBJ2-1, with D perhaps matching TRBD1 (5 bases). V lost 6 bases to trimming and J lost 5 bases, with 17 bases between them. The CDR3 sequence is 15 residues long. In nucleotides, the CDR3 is TGTGCCAGCAGCCCCCTGGGCAGGGCCAACAATGAGCAGTTCTTC. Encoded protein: CASSPLGRANNEQFF.

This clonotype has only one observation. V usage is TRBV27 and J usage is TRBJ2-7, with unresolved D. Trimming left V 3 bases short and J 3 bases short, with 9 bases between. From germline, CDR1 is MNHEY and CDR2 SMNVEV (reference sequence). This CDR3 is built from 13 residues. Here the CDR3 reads CASSLKENYEQYF. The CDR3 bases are TGTGCCAGCAGTTTGAAAGAAAACTACGAGCAGTACTTC.

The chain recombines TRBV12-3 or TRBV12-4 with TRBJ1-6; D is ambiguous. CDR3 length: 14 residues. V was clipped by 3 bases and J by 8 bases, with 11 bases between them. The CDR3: CASSFGRGDSPLHF. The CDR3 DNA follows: TGTGCCAGCAGTTTTGGTCGGGGTGATTCACCCCTCCACTTT.

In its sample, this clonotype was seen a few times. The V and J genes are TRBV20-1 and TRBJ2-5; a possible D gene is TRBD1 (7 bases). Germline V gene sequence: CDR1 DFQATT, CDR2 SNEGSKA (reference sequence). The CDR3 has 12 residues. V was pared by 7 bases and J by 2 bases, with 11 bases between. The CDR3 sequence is CSVAGGQETQYF. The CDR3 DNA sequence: TGCAGTGTAGCAGGGGGGCAAGAGACCCAGTACTTC.

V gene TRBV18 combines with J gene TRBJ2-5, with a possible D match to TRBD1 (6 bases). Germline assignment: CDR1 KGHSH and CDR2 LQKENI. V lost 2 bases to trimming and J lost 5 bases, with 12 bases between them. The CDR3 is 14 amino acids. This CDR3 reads CASSPSSQGETQYF. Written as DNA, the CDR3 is TGTGCCAGCTCACCAAGTTCACAGGGCGAGACCCAGTACTTC. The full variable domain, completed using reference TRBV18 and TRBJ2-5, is NAGVMQNPRHLVRRRGQEARLRCSPMKGHSHVYWYRQLPEEGLKFMVYLQKENIIDESGMPKERFSAEFPKEGPSILRIQQVVRGDSAAYFCASSPSSQGETQYFGPGTRLLVL.

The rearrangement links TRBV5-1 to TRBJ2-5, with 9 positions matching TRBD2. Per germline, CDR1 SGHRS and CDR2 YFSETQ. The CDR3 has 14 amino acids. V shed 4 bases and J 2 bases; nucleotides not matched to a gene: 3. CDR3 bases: TGCGCCAGCAGCATGCTAGCGGGGCAAGAGACCCAGTACTTC. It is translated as CASSMLAGQETQYF.

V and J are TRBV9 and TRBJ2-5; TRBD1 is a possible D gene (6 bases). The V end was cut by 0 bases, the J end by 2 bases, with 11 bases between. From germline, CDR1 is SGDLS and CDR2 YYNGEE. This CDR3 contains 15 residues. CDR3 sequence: CASSVAGQKQETQYF. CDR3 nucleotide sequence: TGTGCCAGCAGCGTAGCGGGACAAAAACAAGAGACCCAGTACTTC. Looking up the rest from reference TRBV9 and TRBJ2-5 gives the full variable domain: DSGVTQTPKHLITATGQRVTLRCSPRSGDLSVYWYQQSLDQGLQFLIQYYNGEERAKGNILERFSAQQFPDLHSELNLSSLELGDSALYFCASSVAGQKQETQYFGPGTRLLVL.

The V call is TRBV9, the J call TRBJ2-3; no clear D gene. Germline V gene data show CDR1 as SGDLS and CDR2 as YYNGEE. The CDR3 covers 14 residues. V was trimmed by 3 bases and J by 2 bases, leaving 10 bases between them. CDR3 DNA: TGTGCCAGCAGCGAGGGCGGCTCCACAGATACGCAGTATTTT. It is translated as CASSEGGSTDTQYF. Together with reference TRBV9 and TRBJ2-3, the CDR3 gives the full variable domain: DSGVTQTPKHLITATGQRVTLRCSPRSGDLSVYWYQQSLDQGLQFLIQYYNGEERAKGNILERFSAQQFPDLHSELNLSSLELGDSALYFCASSEGGSTDTQYFGPGTRLTVL.

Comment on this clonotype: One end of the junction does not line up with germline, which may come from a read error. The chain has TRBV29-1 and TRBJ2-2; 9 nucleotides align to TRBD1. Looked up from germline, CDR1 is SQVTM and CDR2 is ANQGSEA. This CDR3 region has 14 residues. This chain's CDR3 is CSVYGQGNTGELFF. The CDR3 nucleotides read TGCAGCGTCTACGGACAGGGGAACACCGGGGAGTTGTTTTTT.

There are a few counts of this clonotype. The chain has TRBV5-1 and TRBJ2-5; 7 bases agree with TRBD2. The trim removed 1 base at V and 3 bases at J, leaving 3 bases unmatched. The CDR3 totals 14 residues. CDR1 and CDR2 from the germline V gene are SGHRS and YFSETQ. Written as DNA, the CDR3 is TGCGCCAGCAGCTTGAGCACTAGCGAAGAGACCCAGTACTTC. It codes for CASSLSTSEETQYF.

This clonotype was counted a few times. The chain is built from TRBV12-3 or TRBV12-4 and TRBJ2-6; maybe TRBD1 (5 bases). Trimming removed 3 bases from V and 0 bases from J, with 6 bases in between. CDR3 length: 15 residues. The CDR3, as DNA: TGTGCCAGCAGTTTTGGGGCCTCTGGGGCCAACGTCCTGACTTTC. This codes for CASSFGASGANVLTF.

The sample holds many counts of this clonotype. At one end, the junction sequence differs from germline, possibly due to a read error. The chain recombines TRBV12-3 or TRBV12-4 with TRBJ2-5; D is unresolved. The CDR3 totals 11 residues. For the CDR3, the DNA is TGTGCCAGCAGCTTAGAAGAGACCCAGTACTTC. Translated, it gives CASSLEETQYF.

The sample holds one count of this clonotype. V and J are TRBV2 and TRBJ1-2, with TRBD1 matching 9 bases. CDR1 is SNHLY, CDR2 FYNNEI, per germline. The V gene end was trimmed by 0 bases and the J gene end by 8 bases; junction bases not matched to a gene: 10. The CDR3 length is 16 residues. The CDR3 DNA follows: TGTGCCAGCAGTGAAGCCCACTCCGGGACAGGGTACGGCTACACCTTC. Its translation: CASSEAHSGTGYGYTF.